Shown below are 10 T cell receptor beta chains from a single sample sequenced in a study of blood T cell repertoires in COVID-19. TCRdb's copy holds only in-frame clones and misses some; the assay was immunoSEQ multiplex PCR. The sample records some 75,000 clones, around 80% being singletons. The sample comprised peripheral blood. All receptors come from a man aged 45-60 years with COVID-19, enrolled during active disease.

The CDR3 nucleotides read TGTGCCACCAGTGATACAGGGGGCACAGATACGCAGTATTTT. Protein product: CATSDTGGTDTQYF. J is TRBJ2-3 and V is TRBV24-1; 7 bases match TRBD1. The length of the CDR3 is 14 residues. CDR1 is KGHDR, CDR2 SFDVKD, per germline. Trimming removed 3 bases from V and 1 base from J; junction bases left unmatched: 0.

This chain uses TRBV30 with TRBJ1-1; possible D gene TRBD1, 5 bases. CDR1 and CDR2 (germline): GTSNPN, SVGIG (reference sequence). Trimming cost V 4 bases and J 3 bases, with 15 bases left between them. The length of the CDR3 is 14 residues. In DNA form, the CDR3 reads TGTGCCTGGATTCCGGCACGGGGGGACACTGAAGCTTTCTTT. Amino acids: CAWIPARGDTEAFF.

In its sample, this clone was seen once. The genes are TRBV9 and TRBJ2-2; D may be TRBD1 (5 bases). V was cut by 3 bases and J by 5 bases, with 17 bases left in between. The germline CDR1 and CDR2 sequences are SGDLS and YYNGEE. This CDR3 comprises 16 residues. The CDR3 loop is CASSGEVYRNTGELFF. CDR3 DNA sequence: TGTGCCAGCAGCGGGGAAGTTTACAGGAATACCGGGGAGCTGTTTTTT. The full variable domain, its missing parts supplied by reference TRBV9 and TRBJ2-2, is DSGVTQTPKHLITATGQRVTLRCSPRSGDLSVYWYQQSLDQGLQFLIQYYNGEERAKGNILERFSAQQFPDLHSELNLSSLELGDSALYFCASSGEVYRNTGELFFGEGSRLTVL.

V is TRBV6-4 and J is TRBJ2-2, with 7 bases lining up with TRBD1. The germline CDR1 and CDR2 sequences are MRHNA and SNTAGT. This CDR3 spans 15 amino acids. V gave up 6 bases and J gave up 3 bases; unmatched junction bases: 7. The CDR3 here is CASSAGRGYTGELFF. The CDR3 DNA sequence: TGTGCCAGCAGCGCCGGCAGGGGGTACACCGGGGAGCTGTTTTTT.

This sequence joins TRBV7-2 and TRBJ2-7, with TRBD1 matching over 9 bases. The length of the CDR3 is 15 residues. V was pared by 3 bases and J by 1 base, with 4 bases of the junction left unmatched. Germline CDR1 SGHTA, CDR2 FQGNSA. The CDR3, as DNA: TGTGCCAGCAGCTTTCAACAGGGGGCATCCTACGAGCAGTACTTC. Protein sequence: CASSFQQGASYEQYF.

The V call is TRBV7-8, the J call TRBJ1-6, with TRBD1 matching over 7 bases. The CDR3 is 13 residues long. Germline-derived CDR1 and CDR2 are SGHVS and FQNEAQ. V was clipped by 4 bases and J by 10 bases; unmatched bases: 4. CDR3: CASSSTGSSPLHF. Written as DNA, the CDR3 is TGTGCCAGCAGCTCGACAGGGTCCTCACCCCTCCACTTT.

V usage is TRBV11-2 and J usage is TRBJ2-2, with 10 bases lining up with TRBD2. The germline CDR1 and CDR2 sequences are SGHAT and FQNNGV. The CDR3 is 15 amino acids. With V trimmed by 1 base and J by 5 bases, 1 base remained unmatched. The CDR3 region is CASSLGLAGTGELFF. The CDR3 DNA is TGTGCCAGCAGCTTAGGACTAGCGGGTACCGGGGAGCTGTTTTTT.

The rearrangement uses TRBV10-3 and TRBJ2-2; TRBD1 agrees at 7 bases. Germline V gives CDR1 ENHRY, CDR2 SYGVKD. Unmatched junction bases numbered 9, after V lost 9 bases and J lost 5 bases. The CDR3 runs 14 residues. CDR3 sequence (DNA): TGTGCCATTGGTGGGACAGCATTAACCGGGGAGCTGTTTTTT. Translating gives CAIGGTALTGELFF.

By share, this clone counts as medium-sized. This chain joins TRBV2 and TRBJ2-1; D not certain. Trimming removed 7 bases from V and 7 bases from J, with 8 bases in between. The CDR3 covers 11 residues. The germline V gene has CDR1 SNHLY and CDR2 FYNNEI. The CDR3 DNA reads as TGTGCCAGCACCGATACTAATGAGCAGTTCTTC. It is translated as CASTDTNEQFF.

V and J are TRBV28 and TRBJ1-1; no clear D gene. V lost 3 bases and J 7 bases, leaving 12 bases between the germline ends. There are 13 residues in the CDR3. Germline CDR1 reads MDHEN; CDR2 reads SYDVKM. The CDR3 reads CASSFPNSGEAFF. The CDR3 DNA follows: TGTGCCAGCAGTTTCCCAAACAGTGGTGAAGCTTTCTTT.